This T cell receptor beta chain stems from a study of OX40 agonist ivuxolimab in advanced cancers. The table came from immunoSEQ multiplex PCR; TCRdb's copy has only in-frame clones and leaves some out. The sample yields roughly 30,000 clones, roughly 84% seen once. Germline-derived CDR1 and CDR2 are MDHEN and SYDVKM. Trimming cost V 8 bases and J 4 bases; bases outside gene matches: 9. The CDR3 runs to 14 residues. Sequenced here: CD4+ or CD8+ T cells sorted from blood, sampled in a trial of the OX40 agonist ivuxolimab. This clonotype originated in an adult with an advanced solid tumor such as melanoma, head and neck, liver or kidney cancer. The chain employs TRBV28 and TRBJ2-7, with 9 bases fitting TRBD1. The CDR3 coding sequence is TGTGCCAGCCATGAGGGACAGGGCTTATACGAGCAGTACTTC. Amino acids: CASHEGQGLYEQYF.